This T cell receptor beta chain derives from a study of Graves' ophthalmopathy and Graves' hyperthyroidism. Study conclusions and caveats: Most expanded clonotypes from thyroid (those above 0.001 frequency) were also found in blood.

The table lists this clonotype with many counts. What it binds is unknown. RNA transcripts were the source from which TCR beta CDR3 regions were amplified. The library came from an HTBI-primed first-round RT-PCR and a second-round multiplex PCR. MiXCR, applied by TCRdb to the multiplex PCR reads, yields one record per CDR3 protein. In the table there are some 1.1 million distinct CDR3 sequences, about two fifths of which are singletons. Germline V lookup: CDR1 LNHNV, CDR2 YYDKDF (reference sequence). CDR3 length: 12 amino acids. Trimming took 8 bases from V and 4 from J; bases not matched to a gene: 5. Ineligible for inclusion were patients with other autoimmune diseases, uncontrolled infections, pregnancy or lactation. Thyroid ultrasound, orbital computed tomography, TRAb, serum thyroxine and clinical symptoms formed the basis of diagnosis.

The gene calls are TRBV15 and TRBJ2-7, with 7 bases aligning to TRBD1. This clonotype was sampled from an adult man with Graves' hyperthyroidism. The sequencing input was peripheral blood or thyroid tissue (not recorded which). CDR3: CATGTAQYEQYF. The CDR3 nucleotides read TGTGCCACCGGGACAGCCCAGTACGAGCAGTACTTC.